Listed here are 2 T cell receptor beta chains from one sample, sequenced in a study of blood T cell repertoires in COVID-19. The protocol was immunoSEQ multiplex PCR, while the TCRdb copy is restricted to in-frame clones and leaves out a portion. The table records roughly 170,000 clones, approximately 80% of them present only once. Sequencing was performed on peripheral blood. All receptors derive from a human donor in a cohort sampled during active COVID-19.

This chain uses TRBV11-1 with TRBJ1-1; a weak D match, TRBD1 (5 bases). Trimming took 4 bases from V and 7 from J, leaving 7 bases between them. This CDR3 spans 11 amino acids. Germline V lookup: CDR1 SGHAT, CDR2 FQDESV (reference sequence). The CDR3 reads CASSSGHEAFF. CDR3 bases: TGTGCCAGCAGCTCCGGACATGAAGCTTTCTTT.

This clone was seen a handful of times. J is TRBJ1-6 and V is TRBV3-1 (or the pseudogene TRBV3-2), with TRBD1 identical over 12 bases. After removal of 4 bases from V and 13 bases from J, the junction contained 8 bases not matched to a gene. The CDR3 loop spans 15 amino acids. Germline CDR1 is LGHDT and CDR2 is YNNKEL (reference sequence). This chain's CDR3 is CASSRGTGGLSPLHF. In DNA, the CDR3 is TGTGCCAGCAGCCGTGGGACAGGGGGCCTATCGCCCCTCCACTTT.